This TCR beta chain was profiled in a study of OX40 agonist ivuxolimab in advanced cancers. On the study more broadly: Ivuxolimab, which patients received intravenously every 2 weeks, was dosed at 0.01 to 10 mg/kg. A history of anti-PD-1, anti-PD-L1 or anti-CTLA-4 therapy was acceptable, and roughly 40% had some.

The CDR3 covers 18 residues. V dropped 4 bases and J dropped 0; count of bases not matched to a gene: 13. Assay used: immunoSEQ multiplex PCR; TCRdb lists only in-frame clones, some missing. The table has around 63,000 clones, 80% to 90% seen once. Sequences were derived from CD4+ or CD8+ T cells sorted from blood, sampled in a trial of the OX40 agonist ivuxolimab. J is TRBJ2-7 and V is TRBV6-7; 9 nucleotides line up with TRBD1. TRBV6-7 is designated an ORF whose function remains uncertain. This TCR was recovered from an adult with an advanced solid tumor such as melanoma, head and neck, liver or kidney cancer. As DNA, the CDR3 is TGTGCCAGCAGTTGCCGGACAGGGGCCGTGACGGGCTCCTACGAGCAGTACTTC. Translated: CASSCRTGAVTGSYEQYF.